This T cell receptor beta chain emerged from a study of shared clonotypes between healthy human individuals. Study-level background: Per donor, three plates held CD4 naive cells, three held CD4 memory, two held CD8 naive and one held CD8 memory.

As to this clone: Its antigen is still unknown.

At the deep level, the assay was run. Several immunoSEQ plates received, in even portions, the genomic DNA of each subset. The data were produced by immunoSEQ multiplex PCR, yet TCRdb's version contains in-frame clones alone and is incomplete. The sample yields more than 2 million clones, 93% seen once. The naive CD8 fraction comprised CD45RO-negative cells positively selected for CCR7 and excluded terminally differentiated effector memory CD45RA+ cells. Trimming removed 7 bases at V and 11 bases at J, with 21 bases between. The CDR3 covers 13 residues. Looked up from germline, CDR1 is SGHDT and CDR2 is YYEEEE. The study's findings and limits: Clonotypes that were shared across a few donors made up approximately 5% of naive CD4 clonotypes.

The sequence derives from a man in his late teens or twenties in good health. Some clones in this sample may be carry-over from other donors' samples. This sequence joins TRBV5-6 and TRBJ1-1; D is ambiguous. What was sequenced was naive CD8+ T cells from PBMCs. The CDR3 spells CASHRPRDGVAFF. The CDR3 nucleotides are TGTGCCAGCCACCGACCGAGGGATGGGGTCGCTTTCTTT.